The T cell receptor (beta chain) described here comes from a study of cytomegalovirus exposure and HLA in healthy donors. Findings of the study overall: For cytomegalovirus status, the classifier reportedly gave diagnoses with high specificity and sensitivity. Later on, a genetic analysis was performed. It linked a missense variant in DCLRE1C with V- and J-gene trimming of TCR beta. According to a later analysis, most TCR beta chains associated with CMV appeared HLA-restricted.

This clone was seen a few times. Its antigen is currently unknown. V lost 1 base and J 5 bases, leaving 12 bases between the germline ends. This CDR3 has 14 residues. Germline V lookup: CDR1 SGHDT, CDR2 YYEEEE. The PCR used 60 Vbeta and 13 Jbeta primers. Assay: immunoSEQ multiplex PCR; the TCRdb copy retains only in-frame clones and omits some. The sample lists 210,000 or so clones, about 80% occurring once. The source material was PBMCs. The rearrangement uses TRBV5-6 and TRBJ1-1; no clear D. This receptor was obtained from a woman aged 55-70 years in good health and CMV-seropositive. CDR3 DNA: TGTGCCAGCAGCTTGTTGGCAGCGGGGACTGAAGCTTTCTTT. It encodes CASSLLAAGTEAFF.